This entry features one TCR beta chain sequence. Its binding antigen is unknown. Base qualities are missing; no much larger clone stands one base away. This sample was included in a study of T cell responses to AZD1222 COVID-19 vaccine (dated by TCRdb to the early 2020s). The study in broad terms: AZD1222 recipients with second doses at about 4 weeks or about 12 weeks were pooled, because spike-specific TCR depth and breadth did not differ between schedules. Trial participants were enrolled into age subgroups of 18-55, 56-69 and 70-plus years, which contained about 150, 28 and 57 TCR-sequenced participants, respectively. A total of 233 trial participants underwent TCR sequencing, of whom around 200 received two doses of AZD1222 and some 25 received two doses of the MenACWY control vaccine.

This specimen's time point label, interpreted: baseline before first vaccination. Vaccinee samples were obtained from the UK trials COV001 and COV002, which included a single-blind randomized controlled phase 2/3 trial of AZD1222 (ChAdOx1 nCoV-19) in healthy adults. Trial participant PBMC samples were collected at day 0 and day 28 after the second dose for TCRbeta chain sequencing. The CDR3 regions of human TCRbeta chains were subjected to immunosequencing. As for how the authors treated the data: TCRs in the repertoires were compared against a reference library of SARS-CoV-2-specific TCRs that had been generated with the MIRA antigen-specificity platform. Breadth was defined as the fraction of unique TCRs that were SARS-CoV-2-associated. Depth was defined as the fraction of total T cells that were SARS-CoV-2-associated. Using the MIRA data, every spike-specific TCR was mapped to the spike region that the TCR reacted to and assigned to either a CD4 or a CD8 class. Log10-transformed breadth and depth values were compared by one-way ANOVA with Sidak's multiple comparisons tests. What TCRdb holds here is the immuneACCESS table cut down to in-frame rearrangements. Part of the clones is not present; checked against another copy, under half of the missing clones reflect an unresolved V gene, and the others are unexplained. V and J calls and clone size follow that table, whereas D and trimming were derived from the DNA. The sample profile shows some 120,000 clones; around 92% of them were found once. Of the sample, roughly 1.6% is held by the ten largest clones.

Here V drops 4 bases and J drops 5 bases, and the junction holds 10 bases not matched to any gene. Reading the germline V gene gives CDR1 MDHEN and CDR2 SYDVKM. CDR3 length: 17 amino acids, cysteine to phenylalanine. The kept DNA is CDR3 alone, 51 bases in frame from the first base. Points the paper makes about the study in general: Because no day 14 peak-response samples were available, repertoires were characterized only after the peak T cell response. Nearly half of unique spike-specific TCRs reportedly recognized epitopes outside regions mutated in the B.1.351 and B.1.1.7 variants. Conclusions about previously exposed vaccinees are limited, since just a handful of AZD1222 recipients were seropositive for SARS-CoV-2 at baseline. Most participants were white British and females outnumbered males, and the authors suggested that clonal diversity may have been underestimated. After two AZD1222 doses, both the breadth and the depth of spike-specific TCRs were significantly higher than at day 0 and than in MenACWY recipients. CD4 TCRs associated with the vaccine covered the entire spike protein, and the dominant responses were in regions 160-218 and 743-854. In the small 56-69-year group, the increase in depth fell short of significance, most likely because of low power.

The rearranged chain carries TRBV28 and TRBJ2-2, and 10 junctional nucleotides match TRBD2. Sequencing used peripheral blood, obtained on day 0 of AZD1222 vaccination. The receptor comes from an adult in good health. The CDR3 region: CASSSPGVAGGTGELFF. The base sequence is TGTGCCAGCAGTTCTCCCGGGGTAGCGGGGGGAACCGGGGAGCTGTTTTTT.